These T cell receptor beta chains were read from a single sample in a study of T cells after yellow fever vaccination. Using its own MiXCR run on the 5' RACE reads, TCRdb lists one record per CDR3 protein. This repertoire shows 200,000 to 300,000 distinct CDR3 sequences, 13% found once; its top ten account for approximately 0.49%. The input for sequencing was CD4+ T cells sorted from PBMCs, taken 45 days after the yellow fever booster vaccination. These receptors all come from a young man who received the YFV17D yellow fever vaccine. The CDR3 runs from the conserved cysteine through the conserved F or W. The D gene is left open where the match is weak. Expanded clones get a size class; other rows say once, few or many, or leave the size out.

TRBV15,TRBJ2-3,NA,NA,TGTGCCACCAGCAGACCGACTAGAGATACGCAGTATTTT,CATSRPTRDTQYF
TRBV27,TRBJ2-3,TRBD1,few,TGTGCCAGCTCATCCTGGGACAGGGAGGGCACAGATACGCAGTATTTT,CASSSWDREGTDTQYF
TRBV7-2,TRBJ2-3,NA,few,TGTGCCAGCAGCCGAAGCGACGCGCGCACAGATACGCAGTATTTT,CASSRSDARTDTQYF
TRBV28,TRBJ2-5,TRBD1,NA,TGTGCCACCCACCGACAGGGAGCCAAGACCCAGTACTTC,CATHRQGAKTQYF
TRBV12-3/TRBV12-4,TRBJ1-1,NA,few,TGTGCCAGCAACAACTCCCCGGGGGCCGGGAACACTGAAGCTTTCTTT,CASNNSPGAGNTEAFF
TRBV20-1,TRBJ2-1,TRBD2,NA,TGCAGTGCTAGGGGTTCGGCTAGCGGGGGGAGCTCCTACAATGAGCAGTTCTTC,CSARGSASGGSSYNEQFF
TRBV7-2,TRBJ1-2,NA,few,TGTGCCAGCAGGAACACTTGGGGCTACACCTTC,CASRNTWGYTF
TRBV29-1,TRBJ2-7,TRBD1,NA,TGCTGCGCCGGCCCAACAGGGGCCTACGAGCAGTACTTC,CCAGPTGAYEQYF
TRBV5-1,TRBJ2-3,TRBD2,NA,TGCGCCAGCAGCTTGGACAGAGCGGGGAACATTGATACGCAGTATTTT,CASSLDRAGNIDTQYF
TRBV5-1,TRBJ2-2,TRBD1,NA,TGCGCCAGCAGCTCGGACAGGGCCTCAGGGGAGCTGTTTTTT,CASSSDRASGELFF
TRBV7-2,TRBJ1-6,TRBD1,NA,TGTGCCAGCAGCTTAGCAGGGACAGGGAATTCACCCCTCCACTTT,CASSLAGTGNSPLHF
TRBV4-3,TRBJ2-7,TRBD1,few,TGCGCCAGCAGCCTTGGGACAGGAAGTGTCTACGAGCAGTACTTC,CASSLGTGSVYEQYF
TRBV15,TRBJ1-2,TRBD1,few,TGTGCCACCAGCAGAGCTAGACAGGGAGGCGGTGGCTACACCTTC,CATSRARQGGGGYTF
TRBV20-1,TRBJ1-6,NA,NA,TGCAGTGCTACGGCCAGTGGGAGTAATTCACCCCTCCACTTT,CSATASGSNSPLHF
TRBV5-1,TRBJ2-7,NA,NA,TGCGCCAGCAGCTTGTCCTCGGACAACTACGAGCAGTACTTC,CASSLSSDNYEQYF
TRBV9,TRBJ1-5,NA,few,TGTGCCAGCAGCGTAGGTGGGATTAGCAATCAGCCCCAGCATTTT,CASSVGGISNQPQHF
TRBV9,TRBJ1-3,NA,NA,TGTGCCAGCAGCCCAACAGGAAGGGCTGGAAACACCATATATTTT,CASSPTGRAGNTIYF
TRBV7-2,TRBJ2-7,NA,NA,TGTGCCAGCAGCTTAGAATCGGGCGAGCAGTACTTC,CASSLESGEQYF
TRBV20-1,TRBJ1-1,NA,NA,TGCAGTGTTAGGCAGATGAACACTGAAGCTTTCTTT,CSVRQMNTEAFF
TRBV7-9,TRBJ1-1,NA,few,TGTGCCAGCAGCATCCGCCGGGACGGTGAAGCTTTCTTT,CASSIRRDGEAFF
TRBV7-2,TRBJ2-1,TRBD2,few,TGTGCCAGCAGCCCACAACCGGGACTAGCGGTTTACAATGAGCAGTTCTTC,CASSPQPGLAVYNEQFF
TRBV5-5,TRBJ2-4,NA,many,TGTGCCAGCAGCTTGGTTGGCCAGCCATGGGACATTCAGTACTTC,CASSLVGQPWDIQYF
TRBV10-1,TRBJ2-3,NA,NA,TGCGCCAGCAGTGAGATGGCTGGCGGATCAGATACGCAGTATTTT,CASSEMAGGSDTQYF
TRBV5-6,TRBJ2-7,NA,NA,TGTGCCAGCAGCTTGAAGACCTACGAGCAGTACTTC,CASSLKTYEQYF
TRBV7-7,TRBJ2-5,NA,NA,TGTGCCAGCAGCTTAGGGACAGTCGAGCAAGAGACCCAGTACTTC,CASSLGTVEQETQYF
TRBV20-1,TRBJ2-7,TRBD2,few,TGCAGTGCTAGAGATAGTGGACTAGCGGGCTACGAGCAGTACTTC,CSARDSGLAGYEQYF
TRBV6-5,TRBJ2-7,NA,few,TGTGCCAGCAGTTACACTCTAGCGACTAACTACGAGCAGTACTTC,CASSYTLATNYEQYF
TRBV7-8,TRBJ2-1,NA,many,TGTGCCAGCAGCCCCCCTAGGAATGAGCAGTTCTTC,CASSPPRNEQFF
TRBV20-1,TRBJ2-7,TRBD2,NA,TGCAGTGCTAGACCGGGAGGGCCTTCATCCGAGCAGTACTTC,CSARPGGPSSEQYF
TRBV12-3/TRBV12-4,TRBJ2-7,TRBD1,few,TGTGCCAGCAGTCCCGGGACAGGGGGCAACTACGAGCAGTACTTC,CASSPGTGGNYEQYF
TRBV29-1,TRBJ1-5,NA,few,TGCAGCGTTGGTGGCACCAACAATCAGCCCCAGCATTTT,CSVGGTNNQPQHF
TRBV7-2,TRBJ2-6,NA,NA,TGTGCCAGCAGCTCCCAATCGGCCGGGGCCAACGTCCTGACTTTC,CASSSQSAGANVLTF
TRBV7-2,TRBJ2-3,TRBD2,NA,TGTGCCAGCAGCCTTTCTAGCGGGAGTCCAGATACGCAGTATTTT,CASSLSSGSPDTQYF
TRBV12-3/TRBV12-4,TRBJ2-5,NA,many,TGTGCCAGCAGTTCAGGGGAAGAGACCCAGTACTTC,CASSSGEETQYF
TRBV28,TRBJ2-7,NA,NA,TGTGCCAGCCGAGGACCGGGGATCTACGAGCAGTACTTC,CASRGPGIYEQYF
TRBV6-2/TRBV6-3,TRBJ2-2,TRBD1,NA,TGTGCCAGCAGGATGACAGGGGGCCCCGGGGAGCTGTTTTTT,CASRMTGGPGELFF
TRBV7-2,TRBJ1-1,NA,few,TGTGCCAGCTACTCTGGAAGCGGCTCTGAAGCTTTCTTT,CASYSGSGSEAFF
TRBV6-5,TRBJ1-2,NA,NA,TGTGCCAGCAGTTATCAAAGACCGGCCCCAGGGGGCTACACCTTC,CASSYQRPAPGGYTF
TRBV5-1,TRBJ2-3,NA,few,TGCGCCAGCAGCTTTGGGAGAGGAGATACGCAGTATTTT,CASSFGRGDTQYF
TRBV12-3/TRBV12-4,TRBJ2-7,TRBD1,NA,TGTGCCAGCAGTTTCTCCGGACAGGGGCATCGCGAGCAGTACTTC,CASSFSGQGHREQYF
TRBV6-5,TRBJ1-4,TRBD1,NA,TGTGCCAGCAGTTACTCGACAGGGGACGAAAAACTGTTTTTT,CASSYSTGDEKLFF
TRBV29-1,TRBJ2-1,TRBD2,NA,TGCAGCGTTTTAGCGGGAGGGCCAAGGGAGCAGTTCTTC,CSVLAGGPREQFF
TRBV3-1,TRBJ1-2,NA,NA,TGTGCCAGCAGCCAAGACACCAGGGCTGGCTACACCTTC,CASSQDTRAGYTF
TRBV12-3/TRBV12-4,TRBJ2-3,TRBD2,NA,TGTGCCAGCAGCCCGGGACTAGCGGGAGTCTTT,CASSPGLAGVF
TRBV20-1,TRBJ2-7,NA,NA,TGCAGTGCCCCAGGAGCGTACCGGACCTACGAGCAGTACTTC,CSAPGAYRTYEQYF
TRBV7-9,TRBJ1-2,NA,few,TGTGCCAGCAGCTTAGGGCAGGTCAACGGCTACACCTTC,CASSLGQVNGYTF
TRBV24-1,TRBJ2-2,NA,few,TGTGCCACCAGTGATTTGATGGGGGAGCTGTTTTTT,CATSDLMGELFF
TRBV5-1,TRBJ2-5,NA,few,TGCGCCAGCAGCTGGGACAACCAAGAGACCCAGTACTTC,CASSWDNQETQYF
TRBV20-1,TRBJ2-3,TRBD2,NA,TGCAGTGCTAGACGGGGGACTAGCGGGGCATTGACAGATACGCAGTATTTT,CSARRGTSGALTDTQYF
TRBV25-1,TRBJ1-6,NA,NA,TGTGCCAGCAGTGAAGGGGCTTCACCCCTCCACTTT,CASSEGASPLHF
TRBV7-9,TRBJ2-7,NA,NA,TGTGCCAGCAGCTTACCTCCCCTAGACGAGCAGTACTTC,CASSLPPLDEQYF
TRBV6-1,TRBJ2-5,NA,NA,TGTGCCAGCACCTCCCGAGGGCTCCAAGAGACCCAGTACTTC,CASTSRGLQETQYF
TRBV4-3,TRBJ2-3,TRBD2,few,TGCGCCAGCAGCCACGCCTCGGGACTAGCGGGATACTCCACAGATACGCAGTATTTT,CASSHASGLAGYSTDTQYF